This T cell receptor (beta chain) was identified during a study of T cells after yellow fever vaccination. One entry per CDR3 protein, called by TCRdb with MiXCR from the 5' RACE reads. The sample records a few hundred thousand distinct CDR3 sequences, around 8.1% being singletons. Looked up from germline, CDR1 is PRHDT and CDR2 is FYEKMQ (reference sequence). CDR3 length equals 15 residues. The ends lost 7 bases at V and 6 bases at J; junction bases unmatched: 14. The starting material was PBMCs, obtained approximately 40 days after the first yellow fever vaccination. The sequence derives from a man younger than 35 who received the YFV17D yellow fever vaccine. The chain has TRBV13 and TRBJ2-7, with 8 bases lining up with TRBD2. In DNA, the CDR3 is TGTGCCAGCACCAATTTCGGGGGGGAAACTGGCGAGCAGTACTTC. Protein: CASTNFGGETGEQYF. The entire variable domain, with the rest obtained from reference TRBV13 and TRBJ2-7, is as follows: AAGVIQSPRHLIKEKRETATLKCYPIPRHDTVYWYQQGPGQDPQFLISFYEKMQSDKGSIPDRFSAQQFSDYHSELNMSSLELGDSALYFCASTNFGGETGEQYFGPGTRLTVT.